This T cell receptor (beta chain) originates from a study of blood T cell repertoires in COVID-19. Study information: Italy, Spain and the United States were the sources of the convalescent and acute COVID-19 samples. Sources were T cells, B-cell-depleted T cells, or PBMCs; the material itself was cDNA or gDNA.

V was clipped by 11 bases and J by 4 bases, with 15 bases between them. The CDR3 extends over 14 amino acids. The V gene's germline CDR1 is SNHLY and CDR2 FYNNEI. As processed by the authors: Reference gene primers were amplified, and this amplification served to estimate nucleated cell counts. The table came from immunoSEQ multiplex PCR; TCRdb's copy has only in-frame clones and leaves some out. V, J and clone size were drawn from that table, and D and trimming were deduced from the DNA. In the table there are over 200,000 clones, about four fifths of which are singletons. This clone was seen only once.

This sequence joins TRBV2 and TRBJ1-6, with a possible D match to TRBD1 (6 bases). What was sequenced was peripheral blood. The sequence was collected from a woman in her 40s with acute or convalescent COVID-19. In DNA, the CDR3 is TGTGCCGGTTCACAGGGACGGTATAATTCACCCCTCCACTTT. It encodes CAGSQGRYNSPLHF. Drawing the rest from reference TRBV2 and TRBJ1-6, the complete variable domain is EPEVTQTPSHQVTQMGQEVILRCVPISNHLYFYWYRQILGQKVEFLVSFYNNEISEKSEIFDDQFSVERPDGSNFTLKIRSTKLEDSAMYFCAGSQGRYNSPLHFGNGTRLTVT.